The 5 T cell receptor beta chains in this list originate from one sample, sequenced in a study of T-cell reconstitution after alpha-beta-depleted transplantation in children. This sample's TCRbeta library carried unique molecular identifier barcodes. TCRdb used MiXCR to reprocess the PCR reads, holding one entry per CDR3 protein. The sample lists under 750,000 distinct CDR3 sequences; under 25% were seen once. Sample: PBMCs, mostly from graft donor cells, taken 360 days after TCRalphabeta/CD19-depleted stem cell transplant. The receptors were sampled from a boy younger than two who had a stem cell transplant for acute myeloid leukemia, so the T cells may come from the graft donor.

The rearrangement joins TRBV6-5 to TRBJ1-1; tentative D call: TRBD1 (5 bases). The CDR3 covers 14 residues. V was pared by 4 bases and J by 0 bases, with 9 bases between. The germline V gene encodes CDR1 MNHEY and CDR2 SVGAGI. In nucleotides, the CDR3 is TGTGCCAGCAGTTCGCCAGGGTTGAACACTGAAGCTTTCTTT. Amino acids: CASSSPGLNTEAFF.

J is TRBJ1-3 and V is TRBV29-1; D is unresolved. The V end lost 2 bases, the J end lost 0 bases, and 11 bases lay between the germline ends. The CDR3 has 15 amino acids. Germline values: CDR1 SQVTM, CDR2 ANQGSEA. For the CDR3, the DNA is TGCAGCGTTGAAAGTAGGGCATCCTCTGGAAACACCATATATTTT. Translation: CSVESRASSGNTIYF.

This clonotype has at least ten counts. This rearrangement joins TRBV20-1 to TRBJ1-6, with TRBD1 matching over 7 bases. The CDR3 has 15 amino acids. Germline CDR1 and CDR2: DFQATT and SNEGSKA (reference sequence). V shed 0 bases, J shed 7 bases, and the junction held 6 bases outside the gene matches. CDR3 bases: TGCAGTGCTAGAGAGGACAGGCCCTTCAATTCACCCCTCCACTTT. Translating gives CSAREDRPFNSPLHF.

The gene calls are TRBV4-3 and TRBJ2-7; 7 bases align to TRBD1. The V gene end was trimmed by 4 bases and the J gene end by 5 bases; junction bases not matched to a gene: 5. Per the germline V gene, CDR1 is LGHNA and CDR2 is YSLEER. CDR3 length: 13 residues. The CDR3 nucleotides are TGCGCCAGCAGCCGAGGACAGGCGAACGAGCAGTACTTC. The encoded protein is CASSRGQANEQYF.

This clonotype appeared a few times. The CDR3 bases are TGTGCCAGCAGTTACGGGTGGGGGGAGACCCAGTACTTC. This translates into CASSYGWGETQYF. The chain recombines TRBV6-5 with TRBJ2-5; either TRBD1 or TRBD2 may fit D (5 bases each). Germline V CDR1 and CDR2: MNHEY, SVGAGI. The CDR3 extends over 13 amino acids. V lost 2 bases and J lost 5, with 9 bases in between.